This T cell receptor beta chain was recorded in a study of blood T cell repertoires in COVID-19. Germline CDR1 reads SGHNT; CDR2 reads YENEEA. V shed 3 bases and J 3 bases; nucleotides not matched to a gene: 7. The CDR3 is made up of 16 amino acids. Assay: immunoSEQ multiplex PCR; the TCRdb copy retains only in-frame clones and omits some. This sample has a few hundred thousand clones, with around 91% found just once. V usage is TRBV11-3 and J usage is TRBJ1-3; 8 positions match TRBD1. The TCR originated in a woman aged 40 to 50 who had recovered from COVID-19. The material sequenced was PBMCs or T cells enriched from blood (not recorded which). The CDR3 nucleotides read TGTGCCAGCAGCTTCCAGGCAGGGGGCTTTGGAAACACCATATATTTT. It yields the protein CASSFQAGGFGNTIYF.